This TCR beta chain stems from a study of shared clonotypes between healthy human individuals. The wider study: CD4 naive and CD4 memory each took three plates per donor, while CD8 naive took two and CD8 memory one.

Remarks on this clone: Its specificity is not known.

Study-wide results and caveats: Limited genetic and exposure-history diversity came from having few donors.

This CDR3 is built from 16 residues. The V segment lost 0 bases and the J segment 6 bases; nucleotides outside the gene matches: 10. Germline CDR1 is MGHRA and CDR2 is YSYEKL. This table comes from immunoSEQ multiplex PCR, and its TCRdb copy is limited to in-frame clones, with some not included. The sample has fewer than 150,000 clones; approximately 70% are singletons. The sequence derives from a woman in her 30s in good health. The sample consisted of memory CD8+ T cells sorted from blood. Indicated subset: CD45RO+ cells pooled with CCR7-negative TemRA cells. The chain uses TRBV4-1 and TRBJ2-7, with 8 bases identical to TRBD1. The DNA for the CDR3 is TGCGCCAGCAGCCAAGAACGGAGGGGCAGGGGGCTCGAGCAGTACTTC. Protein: CASSQERRGRGLEQYF.